A single TCR beta chain is shown here with its context. The antigen remains unidentified. This specimen comes from a study of vaccination and CD4 T cells after COVID-19. Sample treatment: roughly nine-day PBMC culture with coronavirus spike peptide pools or control peptides (ViraFEST assay). Sequenced with the Oncomine TCR Beta short-read assay was DNA taken from cultured CD4+ T cells. TCRdb re-called the PCR reads with MiXCR, one entry per CDR3 protein. The sample records more than 12,000 distinct CDR3 sequences, about 48% being singletons. Germline lookup yields CDR1 DFQATT and CDR2 SNEGSKA (reference sequence). This CDR3 is 15 amino acids long. Trimming cost V 5 bases and J 1 base; bases outside gene matches: 6.

The sequencing input was CD4+ T cells from blood, cultured in vitro. This clonotype was sampled from a human donor who had recovered from COVID-19. The chain combines TRBV20-1 with TRBJ2-4, with TRBD2 identical over 9 bases. The chain's CDR3 is CSADRAGGAKNIQYF. In DNA form, the CDR3 reads TGCAGTGCTGACCGTGCGGGAGGGGCCAAAAACATTCAGTACTTC.